The 13 T cell receptor beta chains in this list originate from one sample, sequenced in a study of patients and donors after allogeneic stem cell transplantation. TCRdb re-analysed the RT-PCR reads in MiXCR, keeping a single row per CDR3 protein. The sample carries 110,000 or so distinct CDR3 sequences, 35% recorded once. The specimen was blood, either unsorted or a sorted T cell fraction (not recorded which). Receptor source: a human donor who was either an allogeneic HSCT recipient or a stem cell or donor lymphocyte infusion donor (not recorded which). It is not recorded whose cells these are; they may come from a transplant donor.

This clonotype was picked up a small number of times. This chain links TRBV11-2 with TRBJ2-6, with D possibly being TRBD2 (6 bases). The CDR3 contains 16 residues. Germline V gene data show CDR1 as SGHAT and CDR2 as FQNNGV. Trimming pared 1 base from V and 2 bases from J, leaving 9 bases between. As DNA, the CDR3 is TGTGCCAGCAGCTTAGGTGGGAGGACTGGGGCCAACGTCCTGACTTTC. Translating it yields CASSLGGRTGANVLTF.

The chain is built from TRBV29-1 and TRBJ2-1, with D unresolved. CDR1 and CDR2 from the germline V gene are SQVTM and ANQGSEA. The CDR3 extends over 12 amino acids. V dropped 3 bases and J dropped 5 bases, with 8 bases sitting between them. The CDR3 bases are TGCAGCGTTGAGGGGTGGCACAATGAGCAGTTCTTC. Translation: CSVEGWHNEQFF.

The chain couples TRBV5-1 to TRBJ2-7; perhaps D is TRBD1 or TRBD2 (5 bases each). The V end was cut by 4 bases, the J end by 6 bases, with 17 bases between. Germline V gives CDR1 SGHRS, CDR2 YFSETQ. The CDR3 is 14 amino acids. This CDR3 is CASSAAGDQGEQYF. DNA for the CDR3: TGCGCCAGCAGCGCCGCCGGGGACCAAGGCGAGCAGTACTTC.

The CDR3 nucleotides read TGCAGTGCCCCCCTGGCTAGTCGGTCCACAGATACGCAGTATTTT. Its protein product is CSAPLASRSTDTQYF. V gene TRBV20-1 combines with J gene TRBJ2-3; the D is unclear. Germline V gives CDR1 DFQATT, CDR2 SNEGSKA (reference sequence). V gave up 6 bases and J gave up 2 bases, with 18 bases separating them. The CDR3 sequence is 15 residues long.

The chain has TRBV7-3 and TRBJ2-1, with 9 bases fitting TRBD2. The V segment lost 3 bases and the J segment 8 bases; nucleotides outside the gene matches: 8. Germline V CDR1 and CDR2: SGHTA, FQGTGA. The CDR3 has 15 residues. In nucleotides, the CDR3 is TGTGCCAGCAGCTTCGCGGGAGGGATGGCCTATGAGCAGTTCTTC. Translated: CASSFAGGMAYEQFF. Full variable domain (rest looked up from reference TRBV7-3 and TRBJ2-1): GAGVSQTPSNKVTEKGKYVELRCDPISGHTALYWYRQSLGQGPEFLIYFQGTGAADDSGLPNDRFFAVRPEGSVSTLKIQRTERGDSAVYLCASSFAGGMAYEQFFGPGTRLTVL.

This chain connects TRBV15 to TRBJ1-2, with D possibly TRBD1 on 5 matching bases. The ends were cut back, 0 bases at V and 2 bases at J, with 7 bases in the middle. The CDR3 length is 14 residues. Germline values: CDR1 LNHNV, CDR2 YYDKDF (reference sequence). As DNA, the CDR3 is TGTGCCACCAGCAGAGATCGACAGAACTATGGCTACACCTTC. This codes for CATSRDRQNYGYTF. Full variable domain (remainder filled in from reference TRBV15 and TRBJ1-2): DAMVIQNPRYQVTQFGKPVTLSCSQTLNHNVMYWYQQKSSQAPKLLFHYYDKDFNNEADTPDNFQSRRPNTSFCFLDIRSPGLGDTAMYLCATSRDRQNYGYTFGSGTRLTVV.

This chain uses TRBV20-1 with TRBJ2-7; the D is unclear. Germline V gene data show CDR1 as DFQATT and CDR2 as SNEGSKA (reference sequence). This CDR3 contains 14 residues. The V gene lost 3 bases and the J gene lost 2 bases, with 14 bases spanning the gap. CDR3 residues: CSASSTSSPYEQYF. CDR3 coding DNA: TGCAGTGCTAGCTCAACATCGAGCCCCTACGAGCAGTACTTC.

The rearrangement links TRBV18 to TRBJ2-1; 7 bases agree with TRBD1. Germline V lookup: CDR1 KGHSH, CDR2 LQKENI. This CDR3 is 17 amino acids long. Trimming removed 1 base from V and 0 bases from J; junction bases left unmatched: 6. CDR3 region: CASSPRTGSGSYNEQFF. The CDR3 region has the DNA TGTGCCAGCTCACCACGGACAGGTTCTGGCTCCTACAATGAGCAGTTCTTC.

V usage is TRBV5-1 and J usage is TRBJ2-7; 9 bases match TRBD1. Germline CDR1 is SGHRS and CDR2 is YFSETQ. V lost 3 bases, J lost 2 bases, and 6 bases stayed unmatched. This CDR3 has 15 residues. The CDR3 here is CASSSGDRVPYEQYF. The CDR3 nucleotides are TGCGCCAGCAGCTCCGGGGACAGGGTCCCCTACGAGCAGTACTTC.

The gene calls are TRBV4-3 and TRBJ2-7; 7 bases are a match to TRBD1. CDR3 size: 14 residues. With 3 bases clipped from V and 2 bases from J, the junction kept 4 bases outside the gene matches. From germline, CDR1 is LGHNA and CDR2 YSLEER. The CDR3 protein is CASSQSDRAYEQYF. CDR3 DNA: TGCGCCAGCAGCCAGAGCGACAGGGCCTACGAGCAGTACTTC.

V and J are TRBV7-9 and TRBJ2-3, with TRBD2 as a possible D gene (6 bases). The V gene's germline CDR1 is SEHNR and CDR2 FQNEAQ (reference sequence). V lost 5 bases and J lost 1, with 10 bases in between. The CDR3 runs 14 residues. This CDR3 reads CASSERVRTDTQYF. CDR3 coding DNA: TGTGCCAGCAGCGAGCGGGTCCGCACAGATACGCAGTATTTT.

The chain employs TRBV11-3 and TRBJ2-1; D may be TRBD2 (6 bases). The CDR3 consists of 13 residues. Trimming left V 1 base short and J 5 bases short, with 6 bases between. Germline CDR1 is SGHNT and CDR2 is YENEEA. CDR3 residues: CASSLAGDNEQFF. The CDR3 DNA reads as TGTGCCAGCAGCTTAGCGGGGGACAATGAGCAGTTCTTC. The full variable domain, in which reference TRBV11-3 and TRBJ2-1 provide the parts outside the CDR3, is EAGVVQSPRYKIIEKKQPVAFWCNPISGHNTLYWYLQNLGQGPELLIRYENEEAVDDSQLPKDRFSAERLKGVDSTLKIQPAELGDSAVYLCASSLAGDNEQFFGPGTRLTVL.

The CDR3 bases are TGTGCCAGCAGCTCGGGACTATTGGCAGATACGCAGTATTTT. It specifies CASSSGLLADTQYF. This rearrangement joins TRBV7-2 to TRBJ2-3, with 7 bases that match TRBD2. This CDR3 is 14 amino acids long. Germline CDR1 reads SGHTA; CDR2 reads FQGNSA. Trimming took 4 bases from V and 4 from J; bases not matched to a gene: 5.